This note documents a single TCR beta chain sequence. Only in-frame clones appear in the TCRdb table, and some are missing; sequencing was by immunoSEQ multiplex PCR. Of roughly 200,000 clones listed, about 92% are singletons. Per the germline V gene, CDR1 is MNHNY and CDR2 is SVGAGI (reference sequence). V lost 7 bases to trimming and J lost 3 bases, with 13 bases between them. This CDR3 comprises 14 residues. This specimen belongs to a study of T cell responses to AZD1222 COVID-19 vaccine. The receptor was derived from an adult in good health. The source material was peripheral blood, sampled on day 0 of MenACWY control vaccination. The genes are TRBV6-6 and TRBJ1-5; tentatively, D is TRBD1 (6 bases). CDR3 residues: CASTRTVSNQPQHF. The CDR3 region has the DNA TGTGCCAGCACTCGGACAGTTTCCAATCAGCCCCAGCATTTT.